These 24 T cell receptor beta chains were all obtained from the same sample, sequenced in a study of blood T cells in healthy people across ages (dated by TCRdb to about 2015). Libraries were made using 5' RACE. TCRdb lists the instrument as Illumina HiSeq 2500. A second PCR of roughly 6 to 11 cycles was performed with a sample-barcoded 5' primer and a J-beta primer mix. TCRdb itself trimmed the public reads at Q25 with fastp, ran MiXCR and retained productive beta chains. Here each entry gathers all rows of one CDR3 protein and keeps the most common genes and DNA. Across this sample there are approximately 760,000 distinct CDR3 sequences, with 20% to 25% seen only once. The ten largest clones represent 9.4% of the sample. This sample was shared with a second study, whose subject was T cells of mothers and their children.

The sequenced sample consisted of blood. These receptors were collected from a boy between 10 and 17 years old in good health.

The rearrangement joins TRBV12-3 or TRBV12-4 to TRBJ2-3, with 13 bases identical to TRBD2. The CDR3 extends over 16 amino acids. J was trimmed by 6 bases and V by 5 bases; bases with no gene match: 8. The CDR3 DNA reads as TGTGCCAGCAGTCAAACTAGCGGGAGGGCCCTCGATACGCAGTATTTT. Its protein product is CASSQTSGRALDTQYF.

The gene calls are TRBV20-1 and TRBJ2-7; 8 bases line up with TRBD2. This CDR3 is 14 amino acids long. The J segment lost 2 bases and the V segment lost 3 bases, leaving 6 bases of the junction unmatched. Germline-derived CDR1 and CDR2 are DFQATT and SNEGSKA (reference sequence). The CDR3 DNA reads as TGCAGTGCTAGTCATGCGGGAGGACCCTACGAGCAGTACTTC. It codes for CSASHAGGPYEQYF.

On this clonotype itself: One end of the junction does not line up with germline, which may come from a read error. The chain carries TRBV11-2 and TRBJ2-5; 10 nucleotides line up with TRBD2. This CDR3 is 17 amino acids long. Germline CDR1 reads SGHAT; CDR2 reads FQNNGV. The CDR3 loop is CASSFAPQTSGQETQYF. CDR3 in DNA: TGTGCCAGCAGCTTCGCCCCCCAGACTAGCGGGCAAGAGACCCAGTACTTT.

This clonotype was seen more than once but under ten times. CDR3 residues: CASSWSSASYNEQFF. The CDR3 DNA reads as TGTGCCAGCAGTTGGTCTAGCGCTTCCTACAATGAGCAGTTCTTC. V is TRBV28 and J is TRBJ2-1, with D perhaps TRBD2 (6 bases). The CDR3 covers 15 residues. Germline assignment: CDR1 MDHEN and CDR2 SYDVKM. The V end lost 4 bases, the J end lost 1 base, and 11 bases lay between the germline ends.

The chain has TRBV12-3 or TRBV12-4 and TRBJ2-7; 9 bases map to TRBD2. The V segment lost 8 bases and the J segment 0 bases; nucleotides outside the gene matches: 11. The CDR3 length is 16 residues. Written as DNA, the CDR3 is TGTGCCAGCCGGGACTCACAGCGGGAGGCCTCCTACGAGCAGTACTTC. It translates to CASRDSQREASYEQYF.

V gene TRBV6-1 combines with J gene TRBJ2-1; 8 nucleotides agree with TRBD1. The J call is in doubt because the DNA end fits TRBJ2-7 better. The CDR3 is 13 amino acids. CDR1 and CDR2 from the germline V gene are MNHNS and SASEGT. In nucleotides, the CDR3 is TGTGCCAGCACTAACAGGGGGTTCTACGAGCAGTACTTC. Translated, it gives CASTNRGFYEQYF.

There are many counts of this clonotype. The CDR3 protein is CSVNHGGNEQYF. For the CDR3, the DNA is TGCAGCGTTAACCACGGGGGGAACGAGCAGTACTTC. The chain combines TRBV29-1 with TRBJ2-7; 7 bases match TRBD2. Looked up from germline, CDR1 is SQVTM and CDR2 is ANQGSEA. This CDR3 has 12 amino acids. V was pared by 5 bases and J by 5 bases, with 6 bases of the junction left unmatched.

Only a few counts were recorded for this clonotype. The chain uses TRBV2 and TRBJ2-2; no reliable D call. CDR3 size: 14 residues. The ends were cut back, 7 bases at V and 1 base at J, with 10 bases in the middle. Germline CDR1 and CDR2: SNHLY and FYNNEI. DNA of the CDR3: TGTGCCAGCACGCTGTTAGGGAACACCGGGGAGCTGTTTTTT. It yields the protein CASTLLGNTGELFF. Variable domain in full (rest from reference TRBV2 and TRBJ2-2): EPEVTQTPSHQVTQMGQEVILRCVPISNHLYFYWYRQILGQKVEFLVSFYNNEISEKSEIFDDQFSVERPDGSNFTLKIRSTKLEDSAMYFCASTLLGNTGELFFGEGSRLTVL.

The chain uses TRBV2 and TRBJ2-1, with 13 bases identical to TRBD2. This CDR3 region has 20 residues. Germline CDR1 reads SNHLY; CDR2 reads FYNNEI. V dropped 5 bases and J dropped 0; count of bases not matched to a gene: 13. CDR3 sequence (DNA): TGTGCCAGCAGTCTCCGGACTAGCGGGGGCCTATACCGCTCCTACAATGAGCAGTTCTTC. Translated: CASSLRTSGGLYRSYNEQFF. Together with reference TRBV2 and TRBJ2-1, the CDR3 gives the full variable domain: EPEVTQTPSHQVTQMGQEVILRCVPISNHLYFYWYRQILGQKVEFLVSFYNNEISEKSEIFDDQFSVERPDGSNFTLKIRSTKLEDSAMYFCASSLRTSGGLYRSYNEQFFGPGTRLTVL.

This chain joins TRBV20-1 and TRBJ1-2, with 7 bases that match TRBD1. Trimming at V came to 0 bases and at J to 8 bases, leaving 12 bases not matched to a gene. Germline V gene sequence: CDR1 DFQATT, CDR2 SNEGSKA (reference sequence). This CDR3 region has 15 residues. CDR3 nucleotides: TGCAGTGCTAGAGATCGGCAAACAGGGGCGATGGGCTACACCTTC. It is translated as CSARDRQTGAMGYTF.

This clonotype was detected a few times. The CDR3 bases are TGCGCCAGCAGCTTGGCGGGCGGGAGTCCAGAGACCCAGTACTTC. Translating gives CASSLAGGSPETQYF. This chain connects TRBV5-1 to TRBJ2-5, with TRBD2 identical over 7 bases. The germline V gene has CDR1 SGHRS and CDR2 YFSETQ. This CDR3 is 15 amino acids long. After removal of 0 bases from V and 4 bases from J, the junction contained 6 bases not matched to a gene. The complete variable domain, with remaining parts taken from reference TRBV5-1 and TRBJ2-5, reads KAGVTQTPRYLIKTRGQQVTLSCSPISGHRSVSWYQQTPGQGLQFLFEYFSETQRNKGNFPGRFSGRQFSNSRSEMNVSTLELGDSALYLCASSLAGGSPETQYFGPGTRLLVL.

V and J are TRBV5-1 and TRBJ2-5; D remains unclear. Judging by the DNA end, TRBJ2-7 fits better; the J call may be wrong. Germline CDR1 reads SGHRS; CDR2 reads YFSETQ. The CDR3 length is 14 residues. The CDR3 DNA is TGCGCCAGCGCCCCAGGACCATCATCCTACGAGCAGTACTTC. This codes for CASAPGPSSYEQYF.

The J gene is TRBJ2-5, the V gene TRBV9; 8 bases agree with TRBD1. The V gene end was trimmed by 9 bases and the J gene end by 3 bases; junction bases not matched to a gene: 10. This CDR3 has 14 residues. The germline gives CDR1 SGDLS, CDR2 YYNGEE. As DNA, the CDR3 is TGTGCCAACTGGGACAGGCCGAGGAAAGAGACCCAGTACTTC. As protein: CANWDRPRKETQYF.

CDR3 DNA sequence: TGCAGTGCTACTACCGGGACTAGCGGGAGGGCCGTGGAGACCCAGTACTTC. Its protein product is CSATTGTSGRAVETQYF. The chain is built from TRBV20-1 and TRBJ2-5; 16 nucleotides match TRBD2. This CDR3 region has 17 residues. V lost 4 bases to trimming and J lost 5 bases; unmatched junction nucleotides: 10. Germline V gene data show CDR1 as DFQATT and CDR2 as SNEGSKA (reference sequence).

The chain employs TRBV5-4 and TRBJ1-1, with 9 bases lining up with TRBD1. Per the germline V gene, CDR1 is SGHNT and CDR2 is YYREEE (reference sequence). The CDR3 runs 16 residues. V shed 4 bases, J shed 0 bases, and the junction held 7 bases outside the gene matches. For the CDR3, the DNA is TGTGCCAGCAGCGCTGGACAGGGGTATTTGAACACTGAAGCTTTCTTT. It yields the protein CASSAGQGYLNTEAFF.

The chain has TRBV25-1 and TRBJ1-2, with D maybe TRBD1 (5 bases). CDR3 length equals 14 residues. The germline V and J ends were trimmed by 2 bases and 3 bases, with 10 bases remaining between them. The germline gives CDR1 MGHDK, CDR2 SYGVNS. The CDR3: CASSEADRHYGYTF. CDR3 nucleotides: TGTGCCAGCAGTGAAGCCGACAGACACTATGGCTACACCTTC.

In its sample, this clonotype was seen a few times. The genes are TRBV7-2 and TRBJ2-5, with D unclear. The CDR3 runs 14 residues. V was shortened by 5 bases and J by 2 bases, with 12 bases between the two germline ends. Germline V lookup: CDR1 SGHTA, CDR2 FQGNSA. CDR3 bases: TGTGCCAGCAGCCCGAGGTTTGCACAAGAGACCCAGTACTTC. This sequence encodes CASSPRFAQETQYF.

This chain links TRBV20-1 with TRBJ2-5, with TRBD2 as a possible D gene (6 bases). The V gene's germline CDR1 is DFQATT and CDR2 SNEGSKA (reference sequence). CDR3 length: 14 residues. The ends were cut back, 3 bases at V and 0 bases at J, with 11 bases in the middle. The CDR3 is CSASLAEHQETQYF. The CDR3 region has the DNA TGCAGTGCTAGTTTAGCGGAGCACCAAGAGACCCAGTACTTC.

V and J are TRBV18 and TRBJ2-7; 13 bases match TRBD2. From germline, CDR1 is KGHSH and CDR2 LQKENI. V lost 3 bases to trimming and J lost 8 bases; unmatched junction nucleotides: 19. This CDR3 spans 19 amino acids. The CDR3 spells CASSPHFQLAGGSSRKQYF. CDR3 nucleotides: TGTGCCAGCTCACCTCACTTCCAACTAGCGGGAGGGAGCTCTAGAAAGCAGTACTTC. The full variable domain, completed using reference TRBV18 and TRBJ2-7, is NAGVMQNPRHLVRRRGQEARLRCSPMKGHSHVYWYRQLPEEGLKFMVYLQKENIIDESGMPKERFSAEFPKEGPSILRIQQVVRGDSAAYFCASSPHFQLAGGSSRKQYFGPGTRLTVT.

The chain is built from TRBV27 and TRBJ2-3, with D perhaps assigned TRBD1 or TRBD2 (5 bases each). Germline V CDR1 and CDR2: MNHEY, SMNVEV (reference sequence). The V end lost 5 bases, the J end lost 4 bases, and 10 bases lay between the germline ends. The CDR3 is made up of 13 amino acids. Written as DNA, the CDR3 is TGTGCCAGCAGTGGGGGTGCCGCAGATACGCAGTATTTT. It codes for CASSGGAADTQYF.

J is TRBJ2-1 and V is TRBV13; 8 nucleotides line up with TRBD2. This CDR3 has 15 residues. Per the germline V gene, CDR1 is PRHDT and CDR2 is FYEKMQ (reference sequence). V dropped 5 bases and J dropped 7; count of bases not matched to a gene: 10. As DNA, the CDR3 is TGTGCCAGCAGCCCGGGGAGCGGGAGATCAAATGAGCAGTTCTTC. This codes for CASSPGSGRSNEQFF. The full variable domain, with the rest looked up from reference TRBV13 and TRBJ2-1, is AAGVIQSPRHLIKEKRETATLKCYPIPRHDTVYWYQQGPGQDPQFLISFYEKMQSDKGSIPDRFSAQQFSDYHSELNMSSLELGDSALYFCASSPGSGRSNEQFFGPGTRLTVL.

This rearrangement joins TRBV5-1 to TRBJ2-5; D is perhaps TRBD2 (6 bases). The J call is uncertain, as TRBJ2-1 better fits the DNA end. This CDR3 has 16 amino acids. The V gene's germline CDR1 is SGHRS and CDR2 YFSETQ. Here the CDR3 reads CASSSEGRTTSDEQFF. Written as DNA, the CDR3 is TGCGCCAGCAGCTCGGAGGGCAGGACGACTTCGGATGAGCAGTTCTTC.

This clonotype has at least ten counts. The rearrangement uses TRBV20-1 and TRBJ2-4; a weak D match, TRBD1 (6 bases). Germline values: CDR1 DFQATT, CDR2 SNEGSKA (reference sequence). Trimming cost V 6 bases and J 1 base, with 10 bases left between them. The CDR3 is 13 residues long. CDR3 nucleotide sequence: TGCAGTGCCGGCCAGGGGGCCAAAAACATTCAGTACTTC. Its protein is CSAGQGAKNIQYF.

The rearrangement links TRBV12-3 or TRBV12-4 to TRBJ1-1; D perhaps matches TRBD1 (6 bases). The CDR3 sequence is 16 residues long. Trimming cost V 4 bases and J 5 bases, with 20 bases left between them. Here the CDR3 reads CASSWAWDTRLTEAFF. DNA for the CDR3: TGTGCCAGCAGTTGGGCTTGGGACACAAGATTAACTGAAGCTTTCTTT.